This TCR beta chain originates from a study of early T cells in non-severe SARS-CoV-2 infection. This clonotype was found many times. MiXCR, applied by TCRdb to the 5' RACE reads, yields one record per CDR3 protein. This sample yields some 38,000 distinct CDR3 sequences, of which under 5% are seen a single time; over 8% belongs to the top ten. The CDR3 has 15 amino acids. After removal of 4 bases from V and 6 bases from J, the junction contained 5 bases not matched to a gene. Per germline, CDR1 SGDLS and CDR2 YYNGEE. Sequencing used whole blood. This TCR derives from an adult who was a healthcare worker with PCR-confirmed SARS-CoV-2 infection or an uninfected control (not recorded which). The chain joins TRBV9 to TRBJ2-1; TRBD1 matches 12 bases. The CDR3 loop is CASSFTGQGANEQFF. The CDR3 DNA follows: TGTGCCAGCAGCTTCACGGGACAGGGGGCCAATGAGCAGTTCTTC.